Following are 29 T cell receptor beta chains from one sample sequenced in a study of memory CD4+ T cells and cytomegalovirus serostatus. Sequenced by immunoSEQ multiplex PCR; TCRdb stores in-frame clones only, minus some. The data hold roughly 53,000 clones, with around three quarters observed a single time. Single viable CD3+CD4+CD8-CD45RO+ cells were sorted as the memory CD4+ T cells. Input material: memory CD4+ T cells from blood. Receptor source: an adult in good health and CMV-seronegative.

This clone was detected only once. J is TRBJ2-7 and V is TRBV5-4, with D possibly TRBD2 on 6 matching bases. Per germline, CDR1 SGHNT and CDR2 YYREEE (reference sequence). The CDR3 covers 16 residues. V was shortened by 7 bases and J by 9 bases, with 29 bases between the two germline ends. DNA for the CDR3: TGTGCCAGCGGGCTCCCGGGACGCAAGGCCAAGGAGGGGCAGTACTTC. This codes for CASGLPGRKAKEGQYF.

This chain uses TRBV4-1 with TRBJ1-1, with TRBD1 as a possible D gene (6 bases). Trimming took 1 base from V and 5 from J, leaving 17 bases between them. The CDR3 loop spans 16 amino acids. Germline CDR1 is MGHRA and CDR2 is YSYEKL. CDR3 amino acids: CASSQVPQGTRTEAFF. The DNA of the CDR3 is TGCGCCAGCAGCCAAGTACCACAGGGTACGAGAACTGAAGCTTTCTTT.

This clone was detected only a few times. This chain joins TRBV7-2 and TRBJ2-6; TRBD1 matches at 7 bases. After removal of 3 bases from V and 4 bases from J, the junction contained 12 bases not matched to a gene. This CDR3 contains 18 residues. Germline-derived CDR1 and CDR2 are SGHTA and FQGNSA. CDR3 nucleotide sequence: TGTGCCAGCAGCTTGACCGACAGGGTTGTTACGGGGGCCAACGTCCTGACTTTC. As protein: CASSLTDRVVTGANVLTF.

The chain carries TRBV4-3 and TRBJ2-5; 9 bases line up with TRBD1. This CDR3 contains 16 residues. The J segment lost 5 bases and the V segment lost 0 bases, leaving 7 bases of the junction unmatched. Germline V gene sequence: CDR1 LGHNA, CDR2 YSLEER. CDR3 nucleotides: TGCGCCAGCAGCCAAGAAATACAGGGGGCGCGGGAGACCCAGTACTTC. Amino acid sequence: CASSQEIQGARETQYF.

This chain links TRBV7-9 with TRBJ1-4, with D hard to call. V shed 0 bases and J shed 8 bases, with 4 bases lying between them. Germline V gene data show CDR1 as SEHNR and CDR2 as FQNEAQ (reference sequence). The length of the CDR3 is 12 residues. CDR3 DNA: TGTGCCAGCAGCTTAGCGTACGAAAAACTGTTTTTT. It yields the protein CASSLAYEKLFF. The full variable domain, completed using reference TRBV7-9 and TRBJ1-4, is DTGVSQNPRHKITKRGQNVTFRCDPISEHNRLYWYRQTLGQGPEFLTYFQNEAQLEKSRLLSDRFSAERPKGSFSTLEIQRTEQGDSAMYLCASSLAYEKLFFGSGTQLSVL.

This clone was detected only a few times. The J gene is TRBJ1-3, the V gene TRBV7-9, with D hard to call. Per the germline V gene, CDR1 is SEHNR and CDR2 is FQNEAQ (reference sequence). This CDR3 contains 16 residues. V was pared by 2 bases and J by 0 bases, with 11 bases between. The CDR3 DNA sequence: TGTGCCAGCAGCTTACGTAGGGAGGGCTCTGGAAACACCATATATTTT. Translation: CASSLRREGSGNTIYF.

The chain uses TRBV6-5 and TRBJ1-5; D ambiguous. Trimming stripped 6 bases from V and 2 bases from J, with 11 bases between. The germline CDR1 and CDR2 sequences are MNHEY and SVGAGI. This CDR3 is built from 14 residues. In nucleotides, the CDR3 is TGTGCCAGCAGGTCAGGACGGCGCAATCAGCCCCAGCATTTT. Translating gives CASRSGRRNQPQHF.

The CDR3 is CASSRVKVNQPQHF. The CDR3 coding sequence is TGTGCCAGCTCCAGGGTGAAAGTGAATCAGCCCCAGCATTTT. This rearrangement joins TRBV2 to TRBJ1-5, with a tentative D call TRBD1 (5 bases). The CDR3 sequence is 14 residues long. Trimming stripped 8 bases from V and 4 bases from J, with 15 bases between. Germline loops: CDR1 SNHLY, CDR2 FYNNEI.

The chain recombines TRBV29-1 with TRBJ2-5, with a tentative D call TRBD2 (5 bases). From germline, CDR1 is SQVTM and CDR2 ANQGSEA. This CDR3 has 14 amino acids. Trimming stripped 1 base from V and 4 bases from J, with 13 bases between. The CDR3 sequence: CSVEVRLAGETQYF. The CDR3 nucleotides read TGCAGCGTTGAAGTACGCCTAGCAGGAGAGACCCAGTACTTC.

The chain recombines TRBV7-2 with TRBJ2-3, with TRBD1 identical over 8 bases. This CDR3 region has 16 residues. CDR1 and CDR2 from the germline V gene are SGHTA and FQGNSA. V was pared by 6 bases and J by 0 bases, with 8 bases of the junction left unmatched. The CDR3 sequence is CASSTQGAISTDTQYF. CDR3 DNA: TGTGCCAGCAGTACCCAGGGGGCGATAAGCACAGATACGCAGTATTTT.

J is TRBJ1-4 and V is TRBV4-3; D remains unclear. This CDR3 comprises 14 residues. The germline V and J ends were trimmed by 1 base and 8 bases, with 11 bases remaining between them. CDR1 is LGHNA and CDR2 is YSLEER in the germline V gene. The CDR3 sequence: CASSQGGFGEKLFF. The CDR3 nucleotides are TGCGCCAGCAGCCAAGGAGGGTTCGGGGAAAAACTGTTTTTT.

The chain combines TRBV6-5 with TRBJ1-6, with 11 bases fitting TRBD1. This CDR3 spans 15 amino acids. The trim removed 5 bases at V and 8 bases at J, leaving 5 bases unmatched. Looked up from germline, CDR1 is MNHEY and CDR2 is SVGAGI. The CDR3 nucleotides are TGTGCCAGCAGTACTGGACAGGGGGCGTATTCACCCCTCCACTTT. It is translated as CASSTGQGAYSPLHF.

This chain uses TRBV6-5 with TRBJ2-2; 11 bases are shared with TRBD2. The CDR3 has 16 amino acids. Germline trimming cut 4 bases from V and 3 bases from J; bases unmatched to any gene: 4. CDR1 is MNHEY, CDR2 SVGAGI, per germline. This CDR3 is CASSSPSGGHTGELFF. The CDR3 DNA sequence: TGTGCCAGCAGTTCCCCTAGCGGGGGGCACACCGGGGAGCTGTTTTTT.

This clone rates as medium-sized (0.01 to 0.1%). In DNA form, the CDR3 reads TGTGCCAGTAGTGACCCGGACAGGGGGAGGGAGCAGTACTTC. It yields the protein CASSDPDRGREQYF. The J gene is TRBJ2-7, the V gene TRBV19; 10 positions agree with TRBD1. CDR3 length: 14 amino acids. With V trimmed by 5 bases and J by 7 bases, 8 bases remained unmatched. Germline V gene sequence: CDR1 LNHDA, CDR2 SQIVND (reference sequence).

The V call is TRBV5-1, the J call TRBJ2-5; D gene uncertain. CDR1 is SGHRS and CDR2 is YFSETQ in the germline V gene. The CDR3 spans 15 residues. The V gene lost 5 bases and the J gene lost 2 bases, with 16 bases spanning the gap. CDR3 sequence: CASRLTTGLQETQYF. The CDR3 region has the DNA TGCGCCAGCAGACTTACAACCGGGCTTCAAGAGACCCAGTACTTC.

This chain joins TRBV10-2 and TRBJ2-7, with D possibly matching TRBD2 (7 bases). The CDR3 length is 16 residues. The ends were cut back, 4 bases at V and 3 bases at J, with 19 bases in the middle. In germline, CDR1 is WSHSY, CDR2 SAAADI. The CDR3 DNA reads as TGCGCCAGCAGTGCGAAGGGAGGACTAGGGGGCTACGAGCAGTACTTC. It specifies CASSAKGGLGGYEQYF.

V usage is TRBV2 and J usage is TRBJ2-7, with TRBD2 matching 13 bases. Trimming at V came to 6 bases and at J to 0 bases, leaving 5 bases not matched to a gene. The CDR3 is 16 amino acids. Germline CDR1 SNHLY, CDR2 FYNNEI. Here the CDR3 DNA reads TGTGCCAGCAGACCGGGACTAGCGGGGAGCTCCTACGAGCAGTACTTC. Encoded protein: CASRPGLAGSSYEQYF.

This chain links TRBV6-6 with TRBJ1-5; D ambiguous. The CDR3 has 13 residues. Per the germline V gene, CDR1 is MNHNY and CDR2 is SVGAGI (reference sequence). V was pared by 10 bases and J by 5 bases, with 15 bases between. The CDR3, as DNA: TGTGCCACGGAGGGAGGTCGTGATCAGCCCCAGCATTTT. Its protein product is CATEGGRDQPQHF.

The chain's CDR3 is CASSPPGQLQSGANVLTF. Here the CDR3 DNA reads TGTGCCAGCTCACCACCGGGACAGCTACAGTCTGGGGCCAACGTCCTGACTTTC. The chain links TRBV18 to TRBJ2-6; 7 bases match TRBD1. In germline, CDR1 is KGHSH, CDR2 LQKENI. Trimming cost V 0 bases and J 1 base; bases outside gene matches: 6. This CDR3 is 18 amino acids long.

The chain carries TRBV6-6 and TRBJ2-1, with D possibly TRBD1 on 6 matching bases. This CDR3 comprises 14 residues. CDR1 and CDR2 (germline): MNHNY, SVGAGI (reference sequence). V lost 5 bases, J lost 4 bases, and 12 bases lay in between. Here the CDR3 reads CASSLPGQYNEQFF. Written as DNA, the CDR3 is TGTGCCAGCAGTCTACCCGGACAGTACAATGAGCAGTTCTTC.

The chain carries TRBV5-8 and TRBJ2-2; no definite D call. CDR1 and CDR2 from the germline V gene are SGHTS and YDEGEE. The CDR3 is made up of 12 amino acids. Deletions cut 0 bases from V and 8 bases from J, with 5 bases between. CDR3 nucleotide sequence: TGTGCCAGCAGCTTGGGGCTGGGGGAGCTGTTTTTT. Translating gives CASSLGLGELFF.

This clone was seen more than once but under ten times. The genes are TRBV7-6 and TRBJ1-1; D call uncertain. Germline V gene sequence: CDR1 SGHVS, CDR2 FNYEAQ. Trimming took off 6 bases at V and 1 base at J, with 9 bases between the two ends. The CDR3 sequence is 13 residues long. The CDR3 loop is CASRGFKNTEAFF. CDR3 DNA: TGTGCCAGCAGAGGGTTTAAGAACACTGAAGCTTTCTTT.

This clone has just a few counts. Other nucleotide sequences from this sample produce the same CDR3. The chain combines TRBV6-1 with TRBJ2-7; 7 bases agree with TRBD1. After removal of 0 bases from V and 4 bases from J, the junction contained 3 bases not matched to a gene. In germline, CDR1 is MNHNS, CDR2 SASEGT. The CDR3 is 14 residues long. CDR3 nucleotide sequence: TGTGCCAGCAGTGAAGCGGGGACAGAGTACGAGCAGTACTTC. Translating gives CASSEAGTEYEQYF.

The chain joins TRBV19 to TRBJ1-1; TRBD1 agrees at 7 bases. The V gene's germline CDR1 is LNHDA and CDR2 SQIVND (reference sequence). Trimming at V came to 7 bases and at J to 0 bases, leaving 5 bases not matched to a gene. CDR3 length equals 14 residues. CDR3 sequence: CASTPGQLNTEAFF. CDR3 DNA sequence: TGTGCCAGTACCCCGGGACAGTTGAACACTGAAGCTTTCTTT.

The CDR3 nucleotides read TGTGCCAGCAGCTTGGGGGGAGGAGGCCCTCCGTTCTACGAGCAGTACTTC. Its protein product is CASSLGGGGPPFYEQYF. The J gene is TRBJ2-7, the V gene TRBV9, with D perhaps TRBD2 (6 bases). The CDR3 runs 17 residues. The V end lost 4 bases, the J end lost 3 bases, and 23 bases lay between the germline ends. Germline V gives CDR1 SGDLS, CDR2 YYNGEE.

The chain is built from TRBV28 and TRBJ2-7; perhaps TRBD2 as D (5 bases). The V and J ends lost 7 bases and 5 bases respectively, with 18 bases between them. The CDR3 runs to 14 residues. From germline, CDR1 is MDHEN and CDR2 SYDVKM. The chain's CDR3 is CASTTPPGINEQYF. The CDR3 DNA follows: TGTGCCAGCACCACCCCGCCGGGGATAAACGAGCAGTACTTC. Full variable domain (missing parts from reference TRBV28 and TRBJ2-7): DVKVTQSSRYLVKRTGEKVFLECVQDMDHENMFWYRQDPGLGLRLIYFSYDVKMKEKGDIPEGYSVSREKKERFSLILESASTNQTSMYLCASTTPPGINEQYFGPGTRLTVT.

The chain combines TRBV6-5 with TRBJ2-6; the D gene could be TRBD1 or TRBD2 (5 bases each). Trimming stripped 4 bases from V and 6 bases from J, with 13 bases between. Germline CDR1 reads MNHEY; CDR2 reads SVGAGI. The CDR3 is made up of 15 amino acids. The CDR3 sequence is CASSSGTGMANVLTF. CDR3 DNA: TGTGCCAGCAGTTCCGGGACGGGGATGGCCAACGTCCTGACTTTC.

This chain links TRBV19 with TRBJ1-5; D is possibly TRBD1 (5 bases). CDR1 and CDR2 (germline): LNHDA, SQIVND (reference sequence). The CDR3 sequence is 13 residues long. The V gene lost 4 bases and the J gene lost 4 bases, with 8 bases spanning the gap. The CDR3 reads CASSRGGNQPQHF. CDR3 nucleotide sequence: TGTGCCAGTAGTAGGGGGGGGAATCAGCCCCAGCATTTT.

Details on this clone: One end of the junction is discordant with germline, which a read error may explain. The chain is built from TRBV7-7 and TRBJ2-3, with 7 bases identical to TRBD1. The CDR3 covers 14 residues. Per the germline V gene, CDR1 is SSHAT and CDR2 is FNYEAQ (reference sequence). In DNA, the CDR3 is TGTGCTAGCAGCGCGGACGGGACCCTGAGGGGGCTGTATTTT. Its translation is CASSADGTLRGLYF.